The 29 T cell receptor beta chains in this list originate from one sample, sequenced in a study of control samples from healthy donors and cancer patients. The table came from immunoSEQ multiplex PCR; TCRdb's copy has only in-frame clones and leaves some out. The sample includes roughly 190,000 clones, 91% seen only once; the top ten take more than 1.3%. Sequencing was done on a sample of blood. The receptors derive from a woman aged 25 to 39 in good health.

This clone was observed once. The chain combines TRBV7-8 with TRBJ1-2; 8 positions match TRBD1. The V gene's germline CDR1 is SGHVS and CDR2 FQNEAQ. V shed 5 bases and J 0 bases; nucleotides not matched to a gene: 5. This CDR3 is 15 amino acids long. The CDR3 spells CASSPQGAPNYGYTF. The CDR3 DNA is TGTGCCAGCAGCCCTCAGGGGGCCCCTAACTATGGCTACACCTTC.

The sample holds one count of this clone. The J gene is TRBJ2-2, the V gene TRBV7-8; 8 positions match TRBD2. The germline CDR1 and CDR2 sequences are SGHVS and FQNEAQ. This CDR3 has 17 residues. With 1 base clipped from V and 3 bases from J, the junction kept 7 bases outside the gene matches. The CDR3 sequence: CASSLVFREGDTGELFF. In nucleotides, the CDR3 is TGTGCCAGCAGCTTAGTTTTCCGGGAGGGAGACACCGGGGAGCTGTTTTTT.

This clone occurred a few times. CDR3 sequence (DNA): TGTGCCAGCAGCCGGGGGGGCACAGATACGCAGTATTTT. Amino acid sequence: CASSRGGTDTQYF. The V call is TRBV3-1 (or the pseudogene TRBV3-2), the J call TRBJ2-3; tentatively, D is TRBD2 (6 bases). V was clipped by 4 bases and J by 1 base, with 6 bases between them. The CDR3 runs 13 residues. Per the germline V gene, CDR1 is LGHDT and CDR2 is YNNKEL (reference sequence).

The CDR3 loop is CASSPQGPNTEAFF. The CDR3 region has the DNA TGTGCCAGCTCACCCCAGGGGCCGAACACTGAAGCTTTCTTT. The V call is TRBV18, the J call TRBJ1-1, with D possibly TRBD1 on 6 matching bases. The V end lost 3 bases, the J end lost 1 base, and 9 bases lay between the germline ends. CDR1 and CDR2 (germline): KGHSH, LQKENI. This CDR3 has 14 residues.

The chain joins TRBV29-1 to TRBJ1-1, with TRBD1 matching 7 bases. The V and J ends lost 5 bases and 4 bases, in that order; junction bases with no gene match: 7. The length of the CDR3 is 13 residues. Germline CDR1 SQVTM, CDR2 ANQGSEA. Written as DNA, the CDR3 is TGCAGCGTTTACAGGGGTGCAGGCACTGAAGCTTTCTTT. This sequence encodes CSVYRGAGTEAFF.

This sequence joins TRBV10-3 and TRBJ1-2; perhaps TRBD1 as D (5 bases). Per germline, CDR1 ENHRY and CDR2 SYGVKD. The CDR3 is 13 residues long. Trimming stripped 3 bases from V and 4 bases from J, with 9 bases between. CDR3 nucleotide sequence: TGTGCCATCAGTGACGGGGGTTCCTATGGCTACACCTTC. Translation: CAISDGGSYGYTF.

V gene TRBV9 combines with J gene TRBJ1-4, with unresolved D. The CDR3 consists of 14 residues. Looked up from germline, CDR1 is SGDLS and CDR2 is YYNGEE. Trimming took off 0 bases at V and 8 bases at J, with 11 bases between the two ends. CDR3 in amino acids: CASSVDGVQEKLFF. The CDR3 bases are TGTGCCAGCAGCGTAGATGGGGTTCAAGAAAAACTGTTTTTT. Full variable domain (outside the CDR3, taken from reference TRBV9 and TRBJ1-4): DSGVTQTPKHLITATGQRVTLRCSPRSGDLSVYWYQQSLDQGLQFLIQYYNGEERAKGNILERFSAQQFPDLHSELNLSSLELGDSALYFCASSVDGVQEKLFFGSGTQLSVL.

This clone was seen more than once but under ten times. The chain is built from TRBV7-2 and TRBJ1-6; 8 nucleotides agree with TRBD1. V was pared by 5 bases and J by 9 bases, with 6 bases of the junction left unmatched. The length of the CDR3 is 14 residues. Per the germline V gene, CDR1 is SGHTA and CDR2 is FQGNSA. The CDR3 reads CASSGQGEGSPLHF. The CDR3 DNA reads as TGTGCCAGCAGCGGACAGGGAGAGGGTTCACCCCTCCACTTT.

The chain links TRBV28 to TRBJ1-1; D perhaps matches TRBD1 (5 bases). Germline-derived CDR1 and CDR2 are MDHEN and SYDVKM. The CDR3 is 13 amino acids. The ends were cut back, 3 bases at V and 5 bases at J, with 10 bases in the middle. CDR3 amino acids: CASSLVGVTEAFF. In DNA form, the CDR3 reads TGTGCCAGCAGTTTGGTAGGGGTTACTGAAGCTTTCTTT.

The chain carries TRBV11-2 and TRBJ1-1; D is unresolved. This CDR3 spans 13 amino acids. Trimming cost V 7 bases and J 2 bases, with 11 bases left between them. CDR1 and CDR2 from the germline V gene are SGHAT and FQNNGV. The DNA of the CDR3 is TGTGCCAGCACCTCCGGGATAAACACTGAAGCTTTCTTT. Translated, it gives CASTSGINTEAFF. Full variable domain (outside the CDR3, taken from reference TRBV11-2 and TRBJ1-1): EAGVAQSPRYKIIEKRQSVAFWCNPISGHATLYWYQQILGQGPKLLIQFQNNGVVDDSQLPKDRFSAERLKGVDSTLKIQPAKLEDSAVYLCASTSGINTEAFFGQGTRLTVV.

V gene TRBV19 combines with J gene TRBJ1-2, with TRBD1 matching over 7 bases. The CDR3 sequence is 15 residues long. J gave up 0 bases and V 5 bases, and 6 bases lay outside the gene matches. CDR1 LNHDA and CDR2 SQIVND come from the germline V gene (reference sequence). Written as DNA, the CDR3 is TGTGCCAGTAGTCGTCAGGGGGGAACTAACTATGGCTACACCTTC. It codes for CASSRQGGTNYGYTF.

V and J are TRBV6-6 and TRBJ1-4, with 8 bases lining up with TRBD1. Germline CDR1 MNHNY, CDR2 SVGAGI (reference sequence). J gave up 7 bases and V 2 bases, and 6 bases lay outside the gene matches. The CDR3 is 15 residues long. This CDR3 is CASSYGQGFGEKLFF. The CDR3 nucleotides read TGTGCCAGCAGTTACGGACAGGGATTCGGTGAAAAACTGTTTTTT.

The count of this clone is one. The chain recombines TRBV7-9 with TRBJ2-1; 14 bases are a match to TRBD2. CDR1 and CDR2 from the germline V gene are SEHNR and FQNEAQ (reference sequence). The CDR3 contains 18 residues. V shed 4 bases, J shed 2 bases, and the junction held 7 bases outside the gene matches. CDR3 residues: CASSYRLAGGRTYNEQFF. The CDR3 DNA follows: TGTGCCAGCAGCTATCGACTAGCGGGGGGGCGAACCTACAATGAGCAGTTCTTC.

Turning to this clone: The identical CDR3 is also encoded by other nucleotide sequences in the sample. The rearrangement joins TRBV12-3 or TRBV12-4 to TRBJ2-5; D possibly matches TRBD1 or TRBD2 (5 bases each). The CDR3 has 13 amino acids. V lost 6 bases, J lost 1 base, and 9 bases lay in between. Written as DNA, the CDR3 is TGTGCCAGCAGCTCCGGGGCCCAAGAGACCCAGTACTTC. Amino acids: CASSSGAQETQYF.

The genes are TRBV6-2 or TRBV6-3 and TRBJ1-2; D is ambiguous. V dropped 0 bases and J dropped 4 bases, with 6 bases sitting between them. Germline V gene data show CDR1 as MNHEY and CDR2 as SVGEGT. The CDR3 runs to 13 residues. This CDR3 reads CASSYSISYGYTF. CDR3 DNA: TGTGCCAGCAGTTACTCGATCAGCTATGGCTACACCTTC.

The DNA of the CDR3 is TGTGCCAGCAGCTTGGATGCAGGGGGGAACACTGAAGCTTTCTTT. This sequence encodes CASSLDAGGNTEAFF. The rearrangement joins TRBV5-6 to TRBJ1-1; 7 nucleotides match TRBD1. This CDR3 contains 15 residues. The trim removed 0 bases at V and 1 base at J, leaving 3 bases unmatched. Per the germline V gene, CDR1 is SGHDT and CDR2 is YYEEEE.

J is TRBJ1-1 and V is TRBV18; tentatively, D is TRBD1 (5 bases). The germline CDR1 and CDR2 sequences are KGHSH and LQKENI. The CDR3 consists of 14 residues. Trimming took 3 bases from V and 1 from J, leaving 9 bases between them. The CDR3 spells CASSPTTGNTEAFF. The CDR3 bases are TGTGCCAGCTCACCTACCACAGGGAACACTGAAGCTTTCTTT.

The CDR3 loop reads CASSNQLAGAADTQYF. The CDR3 DNA reads as TGTGCCAGCAGTAACCAACTAGCGGGAGCGGCAGATACGCAGTATTTT. The chain uses TRBV6-6 and TRBJ2-3; the match to TRBD2 covers 11 bases. CDR3 length: 16 amino acids. V was clipped by 5 bases and J by 4 bases; unmatched bases: 8. CDR1 MNHNY and CDR2 SVGAGI come from the germline V gene (reference sequence).

This chain uses TRBV6-6 with TRBJ2-2; 8 positions agree with TRBD1. With 5 bases clipped from V and 4 bases from J, the junction kept 6 bases outside the gene matches. CDR1 MNHNY and CDR2 SVGAGI come from the germline V gene (reference sequence). CDR3 size: 15 residues. CDR3 sequence (DNA): TGTGCCAGCAGTAGGACAGGGTCGGGCACCGGGGAGCTGTTTTTT. Its protein product is CASSRTGSGTGELFF.

The chain carries TRBV7-3 and TRBJ2-1; D gene ambiguous. V dropped 2 bases and J dropped 5 bases, with 4 bases sitting between them. CDR1 and CDR2 from the germline V gene are SGHTA and FQGTGA. This CDR3 has 12 amino acids. DNA of the CDR3: TGTGCCAGCAGCTTACAGGACAATGAGCAGTTCTTC. The encoded protein is CASSLQDNEQFF.

The chain links TRBV6-4 to TRBJ2-6, with a possible D match to TRBD1 (5 bases). Trimming removed 3 bases at V and 0 bases at J, with 6 bases between. The CDR3 is 15 residues long. CDR1 and CDR2 from the germline V gene are MRHNA and SNTAGT. The CDR3 DNA reads TGTGCCAGCAGTGAAACAGGCTCTGGGGCCAACGTCCTGACTTTC. It encodes CASSETGSGANVLTF.

The chain uses TRBV6-5 and TRBJ1-5; TRBD1 is a possible D gene (5 bases). Germline lookup yields CDR1 MNHEY and CDR2 SVGAGI. The CDR3 has 14 amino acids. Trimming shortened V by 0 bases and J by 7 bases, and 10 bases separated the two germline ends. In DNA, the CDR3 is TGTGCCAGCAGTTACTCGTGGGGCGGACAGCCCCAGCATTTT. Amino acids: CASSYSWGGQPQHF.

The chain has TRBV15 and TRBJ2-7; 8 nucleotides align to TRBD1. With 2 bases clipped from V and 5 bases from J, the junction kept 8 bases outside the gene matches. The CDR3 covers 15 residues. Germline-derived CDR1 and CDR2 are LNHNV and YYDKDF (reference sequence). The CDR3 coding sequence is TGTGCCACCAGCAGAACGACAGGGGTGGGGAACGAGCAGTACTTC. This translates into CATSRTTGVGNEQYF.

This clone showed up just once. This chain links TRBV24-1 with TRBJ1-3, with unresolved D. The V end was cut by 1 base, the J end by 0 bases, with 6 bases between. CDR1 is KGHDR, CDR2 SFDVKD, per germline. The CDR3 contains 15 residues. CDR3 sequence: CATSDFGCSGNTIYF. DNA of the CDR3: TGTGCCACCAGTGATTTTGGCTGCTCTGGAAACACCATATATTTT.

The chain joins TRBV28 to TRBJ2-5; 12 nucleotides agree with TRBD2. Germline lookup yields CDR1 MDHEN and CDR2 SYDVKM. After removal of 2 bases from V and 7 bases from J, the junction contained 8 bases not matched to a gene. The CDR3 has 16 residues. This CDR3 reads CASSLRGLAGRGTQYF. The DNA for the CDR3 is TGTGCCAGCAGTTTACGAGGACTAGCGGGAAGAGGGACCCAGTACTTC.

The J gene is TRBJ2-1, the V gene TRBV18, with D unresolved. The V end lost 3 bases, the J end lost 7 bases, and 7 bases lay between the germline ends. CDR1 KGHSH and CDR2 LQKENI come from the germline V gene. CDR3 length: 12 amino acids. CDR3 sequence: CASSPLENEQFF. As DNA, the CDR3 is TGTGCCAGCTCACCGTTAGAAAATGAGCAGTTCTTC.

The chain uses TRBV15 and TRBJ1-3, with D maybe TRBD1 (5 bases). Germline CDR1 is LNHNV and CDR2 is YYDKDF (reference sequence). V shed 0 bases and J shed 4 bases, with 10 bases lying between them. The CDR3 length is 15 residues. CDR3 DNA sequence: TGTGCCACCAGCAGAGATCCAGGGAGAGGAAACACCATATATTTT. Amino acids: CATSRDPGRGNTIYF.

This chain uses TRBV7-2 with TRBJ2-3, with D perhaps TRBD1 or TRBD2 (6 bases each). The germline CDR1 and CDR2 sequences are SGHTA and FQGNSA. The V end was cut by 6 bases, the J end by 0 bases, with 19 bases between. CDR3 length equals 17 residues. The CDR3 protein is CASRQGGTGASTDTQYF. CDR3 nucleotide sequence: TGTGCCAGCAGACAGGGAGGAACGGGAGCTAGCACAGATACGCAGTATTTT.

The chain couples TRBV6-2 or TRBV6-3 to TRBJ1-1; D perhaps matches TRBD1 (5 bases). The CDR3 is 12 amino acids. CDR1 is MNHEY, CDR2 SVGEGT, per germline. The V gene lost 6 bases and the J gene lost 4 bases, with 9 bases spanning the gap. The CDR3 sequence: CASSVGGTEAFF. In DNA form, the CDR3 reads TGTGCCAGCAGCGTGGGGGGCACTGAAGCTTTCTTT.